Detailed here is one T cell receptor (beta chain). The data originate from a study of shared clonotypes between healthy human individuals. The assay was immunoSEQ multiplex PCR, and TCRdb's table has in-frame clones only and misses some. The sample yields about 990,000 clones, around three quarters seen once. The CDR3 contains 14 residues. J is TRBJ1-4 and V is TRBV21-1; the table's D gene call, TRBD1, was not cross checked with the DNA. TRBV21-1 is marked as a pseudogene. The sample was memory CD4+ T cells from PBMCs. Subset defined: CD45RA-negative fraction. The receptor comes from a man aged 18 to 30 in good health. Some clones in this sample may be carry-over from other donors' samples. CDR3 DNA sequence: TGTGCCAGCAACAGCAGGGGGACAGGGGGGAAACTGTTTTTT. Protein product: CASNSRGTGGKLFF.